This TCR beta chain appears in the sequencing data of a study of beta chain features in type 1 diabetes. Study outcomes and limitations: Shortening of TCRB CDR3s, moderate but significant, appeared in all four CD4+ subsets of Type 1 diabetes patients. Healthy donors had naive, central memory and Treg TCRB repertoires that appeared less similar than those seen among patients. Any HLA-type effect on TCRB rearrangement remained unresolved here.

TCRB transcripts that were expressed got sequenced, as all of the isolated RNA had been reverse transcribed. The protocol was immunoSEQ multiplex PCR, while the TCRdb copy is restricted to in-frame clones and leaves out a portion. The table includes around 250,000 clones, about 30% detected once. A remark on this clone: What it binds is not known.

Germline assignment: CDR1 GTSNPN and CDR2 SVGIG (reference sequence). The CDR3 length is 14 residues. Unmatched junction bases numbered 5, after V lost 0 bases and J lost 3 bases. Sequenced: central memory CD4+ T cells from blood. The sequence derives from a man aged 25-45 years in good health. The chain carries TRBV30 and TRBJ2-7; TRBD1 matches at 7 bases. The CDR3 DNA sequence: TGTGCCTGGAGTGTAAGACGGGACAGCTACGAGCAGTACTTC. As protein: CAWSVRRDSYEQYF.